The source of this T cell receptor (beta chain) is a study of T cell responses to AZD1222 COVID-19 vaccine. Study-level points and caveats: Donors were mostly white British, more females; clonal diversity possibly underestimated. Regions 160-218 and 743-854 held dominance among vaccine-associated CD4 TCRs, which spanned spike. Reportedly, nearly half of unique spike TCRs recognized epitopes outside B.1.351/B.1.1.7 mutations.

The germline V and J ends were trimmed by 3 bases and 1 base, with 12 bases remaining between them. This CDR3 spans 15 amino acids. CDR1 is KGHSH, CDR2 LQKENI, per germline. In regard to this clone: No antigen is known for it.

TCRdb's copy holds only in-frame clones and misses some; the assay was immunoSEQ multiplex PCR. The sample records some 190,000 clones, 70% to 90% being singletons. The V call is TRBV18, the J call TRBJ1-1; TRBD1 might be the D (5 bases). The TCR was taken from an adult in good health. The material was peripheral blood, obtained on day 0 of AZD1222 vaccination. For the CDR3, the DNA is TGTGCCAGCTCACCCCAGGGCGGGACGAACACTGAAGCTTTCTTT. Amino acid sequence: CASSPQGGTNTEAFF.